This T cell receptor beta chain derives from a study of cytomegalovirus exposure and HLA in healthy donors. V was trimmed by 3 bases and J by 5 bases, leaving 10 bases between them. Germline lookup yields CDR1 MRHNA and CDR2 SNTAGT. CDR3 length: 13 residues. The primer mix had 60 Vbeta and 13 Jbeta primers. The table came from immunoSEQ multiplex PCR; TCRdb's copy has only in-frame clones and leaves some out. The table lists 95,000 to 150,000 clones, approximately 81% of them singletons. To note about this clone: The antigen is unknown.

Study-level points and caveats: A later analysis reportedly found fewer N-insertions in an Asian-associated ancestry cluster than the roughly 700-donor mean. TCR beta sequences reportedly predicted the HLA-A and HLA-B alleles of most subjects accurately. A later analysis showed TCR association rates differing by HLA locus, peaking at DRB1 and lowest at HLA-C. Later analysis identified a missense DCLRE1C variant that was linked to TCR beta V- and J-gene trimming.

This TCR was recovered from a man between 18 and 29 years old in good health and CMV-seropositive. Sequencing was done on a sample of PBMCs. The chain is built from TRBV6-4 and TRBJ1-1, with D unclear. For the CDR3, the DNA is TGTGCCAGCAGTGAGTCTTTAGTGACTGAAGCTTTCTTT. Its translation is CASSESLVTEAFF.